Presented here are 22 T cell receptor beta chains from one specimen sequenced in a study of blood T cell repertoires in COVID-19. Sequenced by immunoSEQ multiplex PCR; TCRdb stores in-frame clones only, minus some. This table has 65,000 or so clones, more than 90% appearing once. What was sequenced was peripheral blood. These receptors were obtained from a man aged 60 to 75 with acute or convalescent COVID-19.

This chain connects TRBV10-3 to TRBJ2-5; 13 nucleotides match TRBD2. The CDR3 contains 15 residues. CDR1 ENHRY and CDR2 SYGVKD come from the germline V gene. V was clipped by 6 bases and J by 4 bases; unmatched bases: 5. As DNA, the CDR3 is TGTGCCATCAGCGGGACTAGCGGGGACCCAGAGACCCAGTACTTC. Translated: CAISGTSGDPETQYF.

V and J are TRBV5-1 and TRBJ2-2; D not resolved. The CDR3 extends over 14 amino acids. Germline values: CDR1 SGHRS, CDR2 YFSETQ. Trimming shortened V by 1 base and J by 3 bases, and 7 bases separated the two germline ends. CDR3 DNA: TGCGCCAGCAGCTTGTTTGCGGACACCGGGGAGCTGTTTTTT. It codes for CASSLFADTGELFF.

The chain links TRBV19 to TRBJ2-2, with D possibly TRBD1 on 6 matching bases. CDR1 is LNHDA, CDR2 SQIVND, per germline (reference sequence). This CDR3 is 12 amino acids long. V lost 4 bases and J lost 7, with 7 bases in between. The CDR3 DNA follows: TGTGCCAGTAGTAAGGGGGTCGGGGAGCTGTTTTTT. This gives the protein CASSKGVGELFF.

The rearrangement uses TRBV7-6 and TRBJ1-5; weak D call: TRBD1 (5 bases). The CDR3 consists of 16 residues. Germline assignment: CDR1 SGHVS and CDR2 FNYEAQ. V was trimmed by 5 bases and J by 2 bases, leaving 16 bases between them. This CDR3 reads CASSPAGHGGNQPQHF. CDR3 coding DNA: TGTGCCAGCAGCCCAGCCGGACATGGTGGCAATCAGCCCCAGCATTTT. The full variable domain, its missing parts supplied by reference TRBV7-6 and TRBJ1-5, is GAGVSQSPRYKVTKRGQDVALRCDPISGHVSLYWYRQALGQGPEFLTYFNYEAQQDKSGLPNDRFSAERPEGSISTLTIQRTEQRDSAMYRCASSPAGHGGNQPQHFGDGTRLSIL.

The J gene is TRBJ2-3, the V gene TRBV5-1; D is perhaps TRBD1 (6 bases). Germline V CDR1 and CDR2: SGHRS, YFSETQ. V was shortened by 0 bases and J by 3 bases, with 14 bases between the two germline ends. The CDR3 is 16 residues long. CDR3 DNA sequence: TGCGCCAGCAGCTTGGATGGGCACAGGGCGACAGATACGCAGTATTTT. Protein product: CASSLDGHRATDTQYF.

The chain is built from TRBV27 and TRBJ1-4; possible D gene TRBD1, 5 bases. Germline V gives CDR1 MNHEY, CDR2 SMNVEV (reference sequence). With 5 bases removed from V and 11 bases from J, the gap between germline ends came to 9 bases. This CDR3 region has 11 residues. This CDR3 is CASSPGTKLFF. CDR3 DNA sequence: TGTGCCAGCAGTCCGGGGACTAAACTGTTTTTT. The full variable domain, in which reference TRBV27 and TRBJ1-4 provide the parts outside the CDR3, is EAQVTQNPRYLITVTGKKLTVTCSQNMNHEYMSWYRQDPGLGLRQIYYSMNVEVTDKGDVPEGYKVSRKEKRNFPLILESPSPNQTSLYFCASSPGTKLFFGSGTQLSVL.

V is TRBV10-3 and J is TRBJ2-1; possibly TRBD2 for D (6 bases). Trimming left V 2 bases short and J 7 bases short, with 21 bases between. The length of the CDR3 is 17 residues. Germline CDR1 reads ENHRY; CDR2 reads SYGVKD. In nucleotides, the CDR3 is TGTGCCATCAGTGAGGGTTTTGGCGGGTCCCGGGGGAATGAGCAGTTCTTC. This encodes CAISEGFGGSRGNEQFF.

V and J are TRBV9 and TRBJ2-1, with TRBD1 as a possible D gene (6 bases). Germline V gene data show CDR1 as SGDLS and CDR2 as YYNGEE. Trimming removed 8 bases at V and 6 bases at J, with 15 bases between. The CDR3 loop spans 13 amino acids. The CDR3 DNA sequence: TGTGCCAGTTCTCGGGACAACGGCAATGAGCAGTTCTTC. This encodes CASSRDNGNEQFF.

The CDR3: CASSKWGKDRGPVTNEKLFF. CDR3 in DNA: TGTGCCAGCAGCAAATGGGGGAAGGACAGGGGGCCTGTGACTAATGAAAAACTGTTTTTT. This sequence joins TRBV21-1 and TRBJ1-4; the table's D call, TRBD1, has no DNA check behind it. TRBV21-1 is labeled a pseudogene. This CDR3 region has 20 residues.

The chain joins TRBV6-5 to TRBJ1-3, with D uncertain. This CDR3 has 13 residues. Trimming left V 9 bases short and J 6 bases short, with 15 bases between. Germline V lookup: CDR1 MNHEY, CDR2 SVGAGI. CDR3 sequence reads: CASQQTLQNTIYF. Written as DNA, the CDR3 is TGTGCCAGTCAACAGACCTTACAAAACACCATATATTTT.

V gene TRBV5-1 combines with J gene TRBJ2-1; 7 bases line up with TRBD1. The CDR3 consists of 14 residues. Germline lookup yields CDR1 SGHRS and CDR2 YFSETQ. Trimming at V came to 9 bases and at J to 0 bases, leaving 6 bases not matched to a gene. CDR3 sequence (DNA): TGCGCCACTTCCCGGGACAGCTCCTACAATGAGCAGTTCTTC. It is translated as CATSRDSSYNEQFF.

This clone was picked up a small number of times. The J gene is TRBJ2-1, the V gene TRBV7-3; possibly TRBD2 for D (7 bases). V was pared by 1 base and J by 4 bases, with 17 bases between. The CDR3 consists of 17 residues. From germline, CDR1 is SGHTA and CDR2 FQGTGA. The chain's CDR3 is CASSLSVGGRVYNEQFF. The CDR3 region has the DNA TGTGCCAGCAGCTTAAGCGTCGGGGGGCGTGTTTACAATGAGCAGTTCTTC.

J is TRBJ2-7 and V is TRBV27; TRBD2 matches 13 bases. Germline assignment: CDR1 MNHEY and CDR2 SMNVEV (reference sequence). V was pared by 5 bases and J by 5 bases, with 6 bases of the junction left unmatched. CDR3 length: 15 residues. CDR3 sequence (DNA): TGTGCCAGCAGTCCTCGGACTAGCGGGGGAAACGAGCAGTACTTC. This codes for CASSPRTSGGNEQYF.

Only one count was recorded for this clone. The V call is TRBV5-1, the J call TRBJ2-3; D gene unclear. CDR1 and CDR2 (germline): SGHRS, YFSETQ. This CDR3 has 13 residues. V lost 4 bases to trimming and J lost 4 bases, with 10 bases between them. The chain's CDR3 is CASSRIGSDTQYF. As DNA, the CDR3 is TGCGCCAGCAGCCGGATCGGGTCAGATACGCAGTATTTT.

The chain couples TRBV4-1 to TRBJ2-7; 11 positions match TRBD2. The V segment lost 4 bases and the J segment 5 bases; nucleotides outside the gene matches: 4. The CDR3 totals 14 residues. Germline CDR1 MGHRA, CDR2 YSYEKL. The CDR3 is CASSLGLAVNEQYF. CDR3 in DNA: TGCGCCAGCAGCCTGGGACTAGCGGTAAACGAGCAGTACTTC.

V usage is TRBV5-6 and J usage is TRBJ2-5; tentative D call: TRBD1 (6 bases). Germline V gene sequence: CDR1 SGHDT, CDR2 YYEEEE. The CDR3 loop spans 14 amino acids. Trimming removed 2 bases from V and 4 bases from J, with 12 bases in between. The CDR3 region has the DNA TGTGCCAGCAGCTTTGGGGGCCGGGGAGAGACCCAGTACTTC. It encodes CASSFGGRGETQYF.

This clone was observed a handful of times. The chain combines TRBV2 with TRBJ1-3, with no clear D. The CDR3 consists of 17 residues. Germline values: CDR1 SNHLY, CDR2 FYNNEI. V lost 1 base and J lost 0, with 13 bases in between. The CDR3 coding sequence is TGTGCCAGCAGTGAAGAATCCGGGGTCATCTCTGGAAACACCATATATTTT. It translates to CASSEESGVISGNTIYF.

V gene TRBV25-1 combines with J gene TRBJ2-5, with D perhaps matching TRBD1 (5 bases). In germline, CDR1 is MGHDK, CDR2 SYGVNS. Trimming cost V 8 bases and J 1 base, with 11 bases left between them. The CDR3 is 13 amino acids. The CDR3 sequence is CASGWGGQETQYF. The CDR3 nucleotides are TGTGCCAGCGGGTGGGGCGGCCAAGAGACCCAGTACTTC.

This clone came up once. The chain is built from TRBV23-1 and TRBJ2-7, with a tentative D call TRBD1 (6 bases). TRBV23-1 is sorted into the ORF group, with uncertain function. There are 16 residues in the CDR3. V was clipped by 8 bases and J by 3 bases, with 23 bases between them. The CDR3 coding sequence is TGCGCCAGCTTGTACGTCCTCCGGGACACCTACTACGAGCAGTACTTC. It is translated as CASLYVLRDTYYEQYF.

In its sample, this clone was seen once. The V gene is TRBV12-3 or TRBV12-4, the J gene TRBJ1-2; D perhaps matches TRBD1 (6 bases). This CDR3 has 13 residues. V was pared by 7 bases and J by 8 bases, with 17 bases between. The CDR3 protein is CASTFNRVRGYTF. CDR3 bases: TGTGCCAGCACCTTTAACAGGGTACGAGGCTACACCTTC.

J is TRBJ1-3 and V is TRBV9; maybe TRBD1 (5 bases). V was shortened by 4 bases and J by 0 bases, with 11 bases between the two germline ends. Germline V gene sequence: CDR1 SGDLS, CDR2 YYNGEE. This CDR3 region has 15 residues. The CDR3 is CASSPSGGSGNTIYF. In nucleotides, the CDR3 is TGTGCCAGCAGCCCCTCCGGGGGCTCTGGAAACACCATATATTTT. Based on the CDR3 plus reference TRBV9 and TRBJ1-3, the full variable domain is DSGVTQTPKHLITATGQRVTLRCSPRSGDLSVYWYQQSLDQGLQFLIQYYNGEERAKGNILERFSAQQFPDLHSELNLSSLELGDSALYFCASSPSGGSGNTIYFGEGSWLTVV.

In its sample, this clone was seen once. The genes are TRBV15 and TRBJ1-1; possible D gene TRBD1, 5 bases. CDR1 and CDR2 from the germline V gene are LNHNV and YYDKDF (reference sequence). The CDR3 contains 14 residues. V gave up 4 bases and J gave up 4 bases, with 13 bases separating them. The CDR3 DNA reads TGTGCCACCAGCAATGGGGCTGTTCCCACTGAAGCTTTCTTT. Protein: CATSNGAVPTEAFF.